This T cell receptor (beta chain) stems from a study of post-analysis software for immune sequencing data. TCR beta cDNA libraries included unique molecular identifiers. Between 1 and 10 million T cells gave rise to some 520,000 cDNA molecules. TCRdb independently ran MiXCR on the PCR reads; one entry per CDR3 protein. The sample yields 700,000 to 900,000 distinct CDR3 sequences, around 42% seen once. Study-level findings and limits: The five TRBV segments detected at higher frequency in patients than in controls included TRBV5-6, TRBV5-1 and TRBV20-1. F measure grouped same-batch samples tightly together. Compared with controls, patients showed significantly lower normalized Chao1 diversity.

The CDR3 is 14 amino acids. CDR1 and CDR2 (germline): LGHNA, YNFKEQ. With respect to this clonotype: Its antigen remains unidentified.

The receptor comes from a girl aged 5-17 years with multiple sclerosis. Material: blood. The genes are TRBV4-2 and TRBJ2-5, with a weak D call TRBD1 (5 bases). With the DNA end fitting TRBJ2-7 better, the J assignment may be wrong. CDR3 sequence (DNA): TGTGCCAGCAGCCAAGAGATAGGGGCCTACGAGCAGTACTTC. It translates to CASSQEIGAYEQYF.